The T cell receptor beta chain described here comes from a study of T-cell memory formation after mild COVID-19. In the study overall: Most TCR clusters belonged to a single donor. Regarding the study as a whole: A second wave of clones peaked on day 37, and their SARS-CoV-2 specificity went unconfirmed. There was a balanced CD4/CD8 profile in clones contracting day 15 to 85, and later expanders leaned CD4+.

The CDR3 length is 15 residues. V trimming: 0 bases; J trimming: 3 bases; junction bases outside the gene matches: 3. Germline CDR1 reads SGHRS; CDR2 reads YFSETQ. This clonotype was counted ten times or more. Its antigen is not identified. TCRdb used MiXCR to reprocess the 5' RACE reads, holding one entry per CDR3 protein. The repertoire has about 130,000 distinct CDR3 sequences, about 6% of them found once; the top ten carry 2.2%. The chain employs TRBV5-1 and TRBJ2-1, with 7 bases lining up with TRBD1. Sequencing was carried out using PBMCs or a T cell subset sorted from them (not recorded which). The source is an adult woman who had mild COVID-19 (a few samples of this study predate the infection). Cell type and time point are not known. Written as DNA, the CDR3 is TGCGCCAGCAGCTTGGCCGGGACAGACTACAATGAGCAGTTCTTC. It specifies CASSLAGTDYNEQFF.